Below are 15 T cell receptor beta chains sequenced from a single sample in a study of blood T cell repertoires in COVID-19 (dated by TCRdb to 2020 to 2022). Libraries came from the immunoSEQ multiplex PCR assay. The table comes from immuneACCESS by way of TCRdb, which keeps in-frame sequences with V and J called. Part of the clones is missing from these tables; in studies checked, under half for an unresolved V gene and the rest for unknown reasons. The sample yields 310,000 or so clones; roughly 90% were counted once. About 6% of the sample lies in the top ten. The sequenced sample was peripheral blood. These receptors were collected from a man aged 18 to 35 who had recovered from COVID-19.

The chain employs TRBV2 and TRBJ1-1; D is ambiguous. The CDR3 covers 12 residues. The germline V gene encodes CDR1 SNHLY and CDR2 FYNNEI. The V and J ends lost 4 bases and 6 bases respectively, with 9 bases between them. For the CDR3, the DNA is TGTGCCAGCAGTGTGGCAGCGTCTGAAGCTTTCTTT. This gives the protein CASSVAASEAFF.

The chain is built from TRBV29-1 and TRBJ2-7; TRBD1 agrees at 11 bases. This CDR3 is 15 amino acids long. CDR1 and CDR2 from the germline V gene are SQVTM and ANQGSEA. Losses at the gene ends were 0 bases for V and 6 bases for J; bases not matched to a gene: 7. CDR3 in amino acids: CSVEERDRGLVEQYF. DNA of the CDR3: TGCAGCGTTGAAGAGAGGGACAGGGGGTTGGTCGAGCAGTACTTC.

The chain has TRBV7-3 and TRBJ1-1; a weak D match, TRBD1 (6 bases). Trimming removed 2 bases at V and 8 bases at J, with 9 bases between. The germline CDR1 and CDR2 sequences are SGHTA and FQGTGA. This CDR3 comprises 12 residues. The CDR3 DNA reads as TGTGCCAGCAGCTTACCAGGGACAGAAGCTTTCTTT. Its protein product is CASSLPGTEAFF.

The rearrangement uses TRBV6-5 and TRBJ2-5; TRBD2 matches 9 bases. Germline trimming cut 6 bases from V and 4 bases from J; bases unmatched to any gene: 0. The CDR3 spans 12 residues. The germline V gene encodes CDR1 MNHEY and CDR2 SVGAGI. CDR3 sequence (DNA): TGTGCCAGCAGGACTAGCGGAGAGACCCAGTACTTC. Translated, it gives CASRTSGETQYF.

This chain uses TRBV3-1 (or the pseudogene TRBV3-2) with TRBJ2-7; no firm D call. Germline loops: CDR1 LGHDT, CDR2 YNNKEL (reference sequence). The V gene lost 1 base and the J gene lost 3 bases, with 10 bases spanning the gap. The CDR3 loop spans 14 amino acids. The CDR3: CASSQGARGYEQYF. DNA for the CDR3: TGTGCCAGCAGCCAAGGAGCCAGAGGCTACGAGCAGTACTTC.

The chain combines TRBV9 with TRBJ2-1; the D gene is possibly TRBD2 (6 bases). V was shortened by 6 bases and J by 1 base, with 14 bases between the two germline ends. CDR1 and CDR2 from the germline V gene are SGDLS and YYNGEE. The CDR3 has 15 amino acids. CDR3 amino acids: CASNGGPSSYNEQFF. The CDR3 nucleotides read TGTGCCAGCAATGGAGGGCCTTCGTCCTACAATGAGCAGTTCTTC.

The rearrangement links TRBV5-1 to TRBJ1-2; the D gene is possibly TRBD1 (5 bases). Germline-derived CDR1 and CDR2 are SGHRS and YFSETQ. Trimming took 4 bases from V and 4 from J, leaving 14 bases between them. The CDR3 loop spans 14 amino acids. DNA for the CDR3: TGCGCCAGCAGCCCCAATCCCGACAGCTATGGCTACACCTTC. It specifies CASSPNPDSYGYTF.

The chain recombines TRBV7-6 with TRBJ2-1, with TRBD1 matching 9 bases. From germline, CDR1 is SGHVS and CDR2 FNYEAQ. J was trimmed by 11 bases and V by 6 bases; bases with no gene match: 5. The CDR3 is 12 residues long. Here the CDR3 reads CASSPGTGKQFF. The CDR3 DNA sequence: TGTGCCAGCAGTCCCGGGACAGGGAAGCAGTTCTTC.

This chain joins TRBV7-9 and TRBJ2-7; TRBD1 matches 7 bases. Germline V gives CDR1 SEHNR, CDR2 FQNEAQ (reference sequence). CDR3 length: 16 residues. Unmatched junction bases numbered 16, after V lost 5 bases and J lost 6 bases. The CDR3 DNA follows: TGTGCCAGCAGCCAGAGGGTAGGGGGCGCAGAAAGCGAGCAGTACTTC. Amino acids: CASSQRVGGAESEQYF.

DNA for the CDR3: TGTGCCAGCAGCTTAAGGGGCCGTCTAGAGCAGTACTTC. It is translated as CASSLRGRLEQYF. The chain uses TRBV12-3 or TRBV12-4 and TRBJ2-7; weak D call: TRBD1 (5 bases). Between the trimmed V and J ends, which lost 6 bases and 7 bases, there was a span of 16 bases. This CDR3 comprises 13 residues.

This clone was detected many times. CDR3 sequence: CASSLGQGKDGYTF. The CDR3 coding sequence is TGTGCCAGCAGCTTAGGACAGGGGAAGGATGGCTACACCTTC. The chain links TRBV5-4 to TRBJ1-2; TRBD1 agrees at 9 bases. The junction had 5 bases not matched to a gene; V was cut back by 2 bases and J by 6 bases. The CDR3 totals 14 residues. The germline V gene encodes CDR1 SGHNT and CDR2 YYREEE (reference sequence).

The chain recombines TRBV28 with TRBJ1-1, with TRBD1 identical over 9 bases. V trimming: 5 bases; J trimming: 0 bases; junction bases outside the gene matches: 13. The CDR3 covers 18 residues. Germline-derived CDR1 and CDR2 are MDHEN and SYDVKM. As DNA, the CDR3 is TGTGCCAGCAGTGGACAGGGGCCGCGCTCCTTTATGAACACTGAAGCTTTCTTT. It translates to CASSGQGPRSFMNTEAFF. Based on the CDR3 plus reference TRBV28 and TRBJ1-1, the full variable domain is DVKVTQSSRYLVKRTGEKVFLECVQDMDHENMFWYRQDPGLGLRLIYFSYDVKMKEKGDIPEGYSVSREKKERFSLILESASTNQTSMYLCASSGQGPRSFMNTEAFFGQGTRLTVV.

This clone occurred a few times. This chain joins TRBV7-2 and TRBJ2-2; 9 nucleotides line up with TRBD2. This CDR3 spans 15 amino acids. V was clipped by 5 bases and J by 5 bases; unmatched bases: 6. Germline V lookup: CDR1 SGHTA, CDR2 FQGNSA. CDR3 sequence reads: CASSRGGAETGELFF. DNA of the CDR3: TGTGCCAGCAGCCGCGGGGGGGCGGAAACCGGGGAGCTGTTTTTT.

The chain is built from TRBV4-3 and TRBJ1-4; D gene ambiguous. The CDR3 spans 17 residues. Trimming shortened V by 0 bases and J by 0 bases, and 11 bases separated the two germline ends. Germline values: CDR1 LGHNA, CDR2 YSLEER. CDR3 in DNA: TGCGCCAGCAGCCAAGATTCTGGCAGTGCAACTAATGAAAAACTGTTTTTT. Translating gives CASSQDSGSATNEKLFF.

This clone was seen just once. The chain links TRBV27 to TRBJ2-1; 9 nucleotides agree with TRBD2. The CDR3 extends over 13 amino acids. Germline CDR1 MNHEY, CDR2 SMNVEV (reference sequence). The J segment lost 6 bases and the V segment lost 7 bases, leaving 4 bases of the junction unmatched. The CDR3 region is CASNLAGVNEQFF. The CDR3 region has the DNA TGTGCCAGCAACTTAGCGGGGGTCAATGAGCAGTTCTTC.